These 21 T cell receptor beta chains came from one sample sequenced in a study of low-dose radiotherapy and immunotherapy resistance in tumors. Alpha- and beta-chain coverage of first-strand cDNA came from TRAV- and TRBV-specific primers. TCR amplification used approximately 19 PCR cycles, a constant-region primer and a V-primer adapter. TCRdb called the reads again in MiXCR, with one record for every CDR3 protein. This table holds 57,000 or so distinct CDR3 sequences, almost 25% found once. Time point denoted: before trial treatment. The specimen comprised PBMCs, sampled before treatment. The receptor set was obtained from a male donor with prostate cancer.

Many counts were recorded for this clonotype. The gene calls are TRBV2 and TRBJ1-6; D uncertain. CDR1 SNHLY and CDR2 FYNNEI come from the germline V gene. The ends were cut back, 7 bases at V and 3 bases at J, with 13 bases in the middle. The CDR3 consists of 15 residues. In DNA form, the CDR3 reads TGTGCCAGCAACGGGTGGCCCGTCTATAATTCACCCCTCCACTTT. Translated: CASNGWPVYNSPLHF.

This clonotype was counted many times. Written as DNA, the CDR3 is TGTGCCAGCAGCCAAGAAAGGGGGAACATAAATGAGCAGTTCTTC. This codes for CASSQERGNINEQFF. The V gene is TRBV14, the J gene TRBJ2-1, with D possibly TRBD1 on 6 matching bases. The CDR3 is 15 amino acids. The V end was cut by 0 bases, the J end by 7 bases, with 13 bases between. Germline values: CDR1 SGHDN, CDR2 FVKESK.

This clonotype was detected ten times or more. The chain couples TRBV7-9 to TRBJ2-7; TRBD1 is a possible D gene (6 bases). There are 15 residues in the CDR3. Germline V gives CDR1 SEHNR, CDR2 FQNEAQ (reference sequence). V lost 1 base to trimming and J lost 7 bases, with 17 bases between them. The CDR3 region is CASSLGFAGAREQYF. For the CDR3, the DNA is TGTGCCAGCAGCTTAGGGTTTGCAGGGGCAAGGGAGCAGTACTTC.

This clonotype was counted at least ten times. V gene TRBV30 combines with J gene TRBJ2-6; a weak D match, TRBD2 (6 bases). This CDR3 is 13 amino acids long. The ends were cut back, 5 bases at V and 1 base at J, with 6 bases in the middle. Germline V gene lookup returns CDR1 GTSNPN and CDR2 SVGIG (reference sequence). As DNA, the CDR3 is TGTGCCTGGGGGACTTCTGGGGCCAACGTCCTGACTTTC. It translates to CAWGTSGANVLTF.

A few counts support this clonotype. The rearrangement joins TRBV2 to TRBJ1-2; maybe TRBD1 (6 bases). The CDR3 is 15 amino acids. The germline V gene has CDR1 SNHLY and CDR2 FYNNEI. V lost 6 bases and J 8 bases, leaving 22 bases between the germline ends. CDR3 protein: CASRPVRVAGEGYTF. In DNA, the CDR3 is TGTGCCAGCAGGCCGGTTAGGGTGGCAGGGGAAGGCTACACCTTC. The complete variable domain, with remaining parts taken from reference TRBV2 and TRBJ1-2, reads EPEVTQTPSHQVTQMGQEVILRCVPISNHLYFYWYRQILGQKVEFLVSFYNNEISEKSEIFDDQFSVERPDGSNFTLKIRSTKLEDSAMYFCASRPVRVAGEGYTFGSGTRLTVV.

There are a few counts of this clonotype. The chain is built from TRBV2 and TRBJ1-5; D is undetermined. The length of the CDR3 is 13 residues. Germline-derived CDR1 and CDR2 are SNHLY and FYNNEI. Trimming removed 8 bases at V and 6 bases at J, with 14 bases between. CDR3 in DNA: TGTGCCAGCTGTTCGTTTTTGGCTCAGCCCCAGCATTTT. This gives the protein CASCSFLAQPQHF.

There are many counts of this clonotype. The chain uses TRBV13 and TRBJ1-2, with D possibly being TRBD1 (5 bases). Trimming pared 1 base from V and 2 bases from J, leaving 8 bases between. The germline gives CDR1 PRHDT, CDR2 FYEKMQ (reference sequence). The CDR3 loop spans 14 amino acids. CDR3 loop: CASSLEGLNYGYTF. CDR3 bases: TGTGCCAGCAGCTTAGAGGGACTAAACTATGGCTACACCTTC.

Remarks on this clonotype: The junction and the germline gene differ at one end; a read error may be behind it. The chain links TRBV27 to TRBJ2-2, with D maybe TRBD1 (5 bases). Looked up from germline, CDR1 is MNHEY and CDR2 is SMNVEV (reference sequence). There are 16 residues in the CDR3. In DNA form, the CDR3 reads TGTGCCGGCAGTTTATCGAAAGTTTCAGGGCACGGGGAGCTGTTTTTT. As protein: CAGSLSKVSGHGELFF.

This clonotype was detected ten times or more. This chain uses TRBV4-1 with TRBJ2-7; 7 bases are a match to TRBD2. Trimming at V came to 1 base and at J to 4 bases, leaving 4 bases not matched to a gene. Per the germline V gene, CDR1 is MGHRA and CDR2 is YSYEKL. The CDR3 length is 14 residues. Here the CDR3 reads CASSQAQGGYEQYF. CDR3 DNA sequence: TGCGCCAGCAGCCAAGCGCAGGGAGGGTACGAGCAGTACTTC.

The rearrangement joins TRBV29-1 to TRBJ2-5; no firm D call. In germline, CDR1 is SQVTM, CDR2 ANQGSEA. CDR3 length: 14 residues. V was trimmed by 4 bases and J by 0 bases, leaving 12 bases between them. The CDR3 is CSVVPQWDQETQYF. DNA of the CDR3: TGCAGCGTTGTTCCGCAGTGGGACCAAGAGACCCAGTACTTC.

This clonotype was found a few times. CDR3 sequence (DNA): TGTGCCAGCAGACCAGGGGTCGACTACGAGCAGTACTTC. This codes for CASRPGVDYEQYF. This chain links TRBV11-2 with TRBJ2-7, with D maybe TRBD1 (6 bases). V was pared by 6 bases and J by 3 bases, with 12 bases between. This CDR3 is 13 amino acids long. Germline V gives CDR1 SGHAT, CDR2 FQNNGV.

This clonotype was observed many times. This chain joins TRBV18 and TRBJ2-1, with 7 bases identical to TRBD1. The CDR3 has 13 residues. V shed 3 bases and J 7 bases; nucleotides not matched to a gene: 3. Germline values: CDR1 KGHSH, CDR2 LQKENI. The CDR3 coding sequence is TGTGCCAGCTCACCTTGGACAGGTAATGAGCAGTTCTTC. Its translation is CASSPWTGNEQFF.

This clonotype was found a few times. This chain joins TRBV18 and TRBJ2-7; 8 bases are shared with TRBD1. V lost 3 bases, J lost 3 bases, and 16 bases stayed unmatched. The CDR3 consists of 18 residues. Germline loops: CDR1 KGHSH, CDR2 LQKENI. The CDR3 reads CASSPQGASASTYYEQYF. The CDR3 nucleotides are TGTGCCAGCTCACCCCAGGGGGCTTCGGCTAGCACCTACTACGAGCAGTACTTC.

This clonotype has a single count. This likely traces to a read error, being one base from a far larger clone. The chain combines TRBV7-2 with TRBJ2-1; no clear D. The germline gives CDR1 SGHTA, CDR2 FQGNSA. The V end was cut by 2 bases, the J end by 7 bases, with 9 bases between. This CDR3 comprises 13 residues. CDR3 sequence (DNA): TGTGCCAGCAGCTTAATGGCCGGAAATGAGCAGTTCTTC. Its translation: CASSLMAGNEQFF.

The DNA of the CDR3 is TGCAGCGGTACCCCCGGGACTAGCGGGAATGCTGAGCAGTTCTTC. It specifies CSGTPGTSGNAEQFF. This chain links TRBV29-1 with TRBJ2-1; 13 nucleotides agree with TRBD2. The CDR3 is made up of 15 amino acids. CDR1 is SQVTM, CDR2 ANQGSEA, per germline. Unmatched junction bases numbered 12, after V lost 7 bases and J lost 9 bases.

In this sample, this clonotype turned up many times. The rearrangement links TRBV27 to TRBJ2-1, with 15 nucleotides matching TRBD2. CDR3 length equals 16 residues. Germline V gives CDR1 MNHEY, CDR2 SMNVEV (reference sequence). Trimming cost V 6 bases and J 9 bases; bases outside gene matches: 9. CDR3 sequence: CASRSGLAGGQREQFF. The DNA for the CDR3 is TGTGCCAGCAGGAGTGGACTAGCGGGAGGGCAACGTGAGCAGTTCTTC.

Written as DNA, the CDR3 is TGTGCCACCAGACAGGGGGGGTGGAACACTGAAGCTTTCTTT. As protein: CATRQGGWNTEAFF. J is TRBJ1-1 and V is TRBV28; 9 bases line up with TRBD1. Losses at the gene ends were 10 bases for V and 1 base for J; bases not matched to a gene: 7. This CDR3 comprises 14 residues. Per germline, CDR1 MDHEN and CDR2 SYDVKM.

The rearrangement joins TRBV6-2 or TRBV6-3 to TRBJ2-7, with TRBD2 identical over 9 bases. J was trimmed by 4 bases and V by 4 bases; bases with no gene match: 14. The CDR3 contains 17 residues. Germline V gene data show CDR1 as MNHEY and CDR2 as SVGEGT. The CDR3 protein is CASSSGTSLLGGYEQYF. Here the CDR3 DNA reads TGTGCCAGCAGTTCCGGGACTAGCCTCCTTGGGGGGTACGAGCAGTACTTC.

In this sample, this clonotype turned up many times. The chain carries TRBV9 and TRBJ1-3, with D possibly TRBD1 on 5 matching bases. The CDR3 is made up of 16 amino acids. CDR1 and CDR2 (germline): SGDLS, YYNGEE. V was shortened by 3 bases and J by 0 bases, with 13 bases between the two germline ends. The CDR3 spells CASSEREGNSGNTIYF. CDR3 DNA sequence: TGTGCCAGCAGCGAGAGGGAGGGGAACTCTGGAAACACCATATATTTT.

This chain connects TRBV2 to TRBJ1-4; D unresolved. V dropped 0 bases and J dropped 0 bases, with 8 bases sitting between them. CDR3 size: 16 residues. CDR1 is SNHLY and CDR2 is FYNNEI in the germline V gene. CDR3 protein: CASSEANSATNEKLFF. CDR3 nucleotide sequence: TGTGCCAGCAGTGAAGCGAACAGTGCAACTAATGAAAAACTGTTTTTT.

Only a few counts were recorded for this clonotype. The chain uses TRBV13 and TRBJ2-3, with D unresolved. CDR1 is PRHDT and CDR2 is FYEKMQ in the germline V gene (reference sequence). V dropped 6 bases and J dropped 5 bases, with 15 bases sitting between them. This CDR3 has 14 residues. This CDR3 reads CASSEPKGGDTQYF. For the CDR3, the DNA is TGTGCCAGCAGTGAACCGAAGGGCGGAGATACGCAGTATTTT.